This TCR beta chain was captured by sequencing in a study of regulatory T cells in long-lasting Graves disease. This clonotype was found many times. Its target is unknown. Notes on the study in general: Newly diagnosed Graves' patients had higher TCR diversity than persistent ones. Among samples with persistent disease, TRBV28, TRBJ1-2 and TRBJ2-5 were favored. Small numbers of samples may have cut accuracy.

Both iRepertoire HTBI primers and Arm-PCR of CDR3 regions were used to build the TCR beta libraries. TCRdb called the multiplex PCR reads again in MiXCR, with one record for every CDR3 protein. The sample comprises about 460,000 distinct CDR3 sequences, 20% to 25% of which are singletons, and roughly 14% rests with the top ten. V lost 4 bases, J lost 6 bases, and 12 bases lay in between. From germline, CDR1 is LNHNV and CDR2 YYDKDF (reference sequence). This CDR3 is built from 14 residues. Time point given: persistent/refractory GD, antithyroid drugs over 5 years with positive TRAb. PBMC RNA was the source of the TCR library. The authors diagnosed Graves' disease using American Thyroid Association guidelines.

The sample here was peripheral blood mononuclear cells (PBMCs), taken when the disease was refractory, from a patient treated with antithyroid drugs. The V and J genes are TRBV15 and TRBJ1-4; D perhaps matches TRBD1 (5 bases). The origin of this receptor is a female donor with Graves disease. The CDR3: CATSIGGVDEKLFF. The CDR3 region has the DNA TGTGCCACCAGCATTGGGGGGGTTGATGAAAAACTGTTTTTT.